The rows below give T cell receptor beta chains drawn from one sample of a study of T cell repertoires in cytomegalovirus infection. TCRdb called the reads again in MiXCR, with one record for every CDR3 protein. The sample carries more than 500,000 distinct CDR3 sequences, 15% to 20% recorded once. The sequenced sample was CD8+ T cells from PBMCs. These receptor sequences come from a human donor in good health (CMV status not recorded). Some clones in this sample may be carry-over from other donors' samples. The CDR3 runs from the conserved cysteine through the conserved F or W. The D gene is left open where the match is weak. Size is stated for part of the rows, as once, few or many counts, or as a class when the clone is expanded.

size	length	V	D	J	DNA	CDR3
few	16	TRBV27	NA	TRBJ1-2	TGTGCCAGCAGTTTTGTCGCCGGAGGGTCCCACGGATCCTACACCTTC	CASSFVAGGSHGSYTF
many	13	TRBV29-1	NA	TRBJ2-1	TGCAGCGTATTACTAGTCTCCTACAATGAGCAGTTCTTC	CSVLLVSYNEQFF
NA	16	TRBV14	TRBD1	TRBJ2-3	TGTGCCAGCAGCCAATACAGGGGTAGGGGCACAGATACGCAGTATTTT	CASSQYRGRGTDTQYF
NA	16	TRBV10-3	TRBD2	TRBJ2-1	TGTGCCATCAGGGGACCTAGCGGGAGAGTCTACAATGAGCAGTTCTTC	CAIRGPSGRVYNEQFF
many	13	TRBV6-1	NA	TRBJ1-2	TGTGCCAGCAGTGGGCACTTAAACTATGGCTACACCTTC	CASSGHLNYGYTF
many	17	TRBV5-5	TRBD1	TRBJ2-7	TGTGCCAGCAGCTTGTTTCATGGGACAGGGGGCGACTACGAGCAGTACTTC	CASSLFHGTGGDYEQYF
few	15	TRBV27	NA	TRBJ2-5	TGTGCCAGCAGTTTATGGGGCCCGGGGCAAGAGACCCAGTACTTC	CASSLWGPGQETQYF
many	15	TRBV10-2	NA	TRBJ2-3	TGCGCCAGCTGTAAGGGGGAGATCAGCACAGATACGCAGTATTTT	CASCKGEISTDTQYF
NA	14	TRBV9	NA	TRBJ1-1	TGTGCCAGCAGCGTAGGGCTCAAGGGTACTGAAGCTTTCTTT	CASSVGLKGTEAFF
few	15	TRBV20-1	NA	TRBJ2-3	TGCAGTGCTAGACTATCGTGGGATGTCACAGATACGCAGTATTTT	CSARLSWDVTDTQYF
few	16	TRBV11-2	NA	TRBJ2-3	TGTGCCAGCAGCTTAGTTCTGGGGGGAGACACAGATACGCAGTATTTT	CASSLVLGGDTDTQYF
many	18	TRBV7-2	TRBD1	TRBJ1-6	TGTGCCAGCAGCTTAGGTGGACAGGGAGGCTCCTATAATTCACCCCTCCACTTT	CASSLGGQGGSYNSPLHF
many	12	TRBV7-9	NA	TRBJ1-1	TGTGCCACTGGAAAACGGGACACTGAAGCTTTCTTT	CATGKRDTEAFF
many	15	TRBV7-7	NA	TRBJ2-3	TGTGCCAGCAGCTTTGCGTTAAGTAGCACAGATACGCAGTATTTT	CASSFALSSTDTQYF
many	17	TRBV11-2	TRBD1	TRBJ1-2	TGTGCCAGCAGCTTAAGTTACGGGAGGACAGGGGTCCTTGGCTACACCTTC	CASSLSYGRTGVLGYTF
NA	12	TRBV27	NA	TRBJ2-7	TGTGCCAGCAGCGGGACAAGGTACGAGCAGTACTTC	CASSGTRYEQYF
few	15	TRBV7-9	NA	TRBJ1-3	TGTGCCAGCAGCTCAGACGGATACTCTGGAAACACCATATATTTT	CASSSDGYSGNTIYF
many	14	TRBV19	NA	TRBJ2-3	TGTGCCAGTAGCCGACAGCAAAACACAGATACGCAGTATTTT	CASSRQQNTDTQYF
many	12	TRBV24-1	NA	TRBJ2-7	TGTGCCACCGAGACAGGTCCCTACGAGCAGTACTTC	CATETGPYEQYF
NA	14	TRBV5-1	NA	TRBJ2-3	TGCGCCAGCAGCTTTCCGGCGGGCACAGATACGCAGTATTTT	CASSFPAGTDTQYF
few	14	TRBV28	NA	TRBJ2-7	TGTGCCAGCAGTTCGGGGATTACGGCCTACGAGCAGTACTTC	CASSSGITAYEQYF
many	14	TRBV29-1	NA	TRBJ1-2	TGCAGCGCCGAGGGCTCCCCCCAGGGGTATGGCTACACCTTC	CSAEGSPQGYGYTF
NA	16	TRBV5-6	TRBD2	TRBJ2-1	TGTGCCAGCAGCTTGGTTCGGGAGGGGTCCTACAATGAGCAGTTCTTC	CASSLVREGSYNEQFF
NA	15	TRBV6-5	TRBD1	TRBJ1-6	TGTGCCAGCAGTTACAAGACAGGGTATAATTCACCCCTCCACTTT	CASSYKTGYNSPLHF
NA	12	TRBV24-1	NA	TRBJ2-1	TGTGCCACCCAGGGCTCCTACAATGAGCAGTTCTTC	CATQGSYNEQFF
many	13	TRBV7-3	TRBD2	TRBJ2-1	TGTGCCAGCAGCTTAACTAGCGGGAGGGAGCAGTTCTTC	CASSLTSGREQFF
NA	15	TRBV7-6	NA	TRBJ2-1	TGTGCCAGCAGCTTGCCAGTCGTACATTACAATGAGAAGTTCTTC	CASSLPVVHYNEKFF
NA	15	TRBV20-1	NA	TRBJ2-3	TGCAGTGCTAGCCTAGTGCGTGTTGGCCCAGATACGCAGTATTTT	CSASLVRVGPDTQYF
NA	15	TRBV15	NA	TRBJ2-7	TGTGCCACCAGCACTATCCTTCTTGGGCACTACGAGCAGTACTTC	CATSTILLGHYEQYF
many	18	TRBV28	TRBD1	TRBJ1-1	TGTGCCAGCAGTTTATGGGAGGACAGGGCTGAGCGGAACACTGAAGCTTTCTTT	CASSLWEDRAERNTEAFF
many	15	TRBV7-6	TRBD2	TRBJ2-1	TGTGCCAGCAGCTCCGGGAGGACCTCCTACAATGAGCAGTTCTTC	CASSSGRTSYNEQFF
many	15	TRBV19	NA	TRBJ2-1	TGTGCCAGTGCTTCCACGCTGAGCTCCTACAATGAGCAGTTCTTC	CASASTLSSYNEQFF
many	17	TRBV24-1	NA	TRBJ2-2	TGTGCCACCAGTGATTTAGAAGCGTTCGCGAACACCGGGGAGCTGTTTTTT	CATSDLEAFANTGELFF
many	15	TRBV5-4	TRBD2	TRBJ2-3	TGTGCCGGCGCGGGAGGGATTAAAACGGAAGATACGCAGTATTTT	CAGAGGIKTEDTQYF
NA	14	TRBV2	NA	TRBJ2-7	TGTGCCAGCAGTGAAATAGGCGGGCAACAAGAGACGTACTTC	CASSEIGGQQETYF
many	17	TRBV7-2	NA	TRBJ2-7	TGTGCCAGCAGCCCTACGTTGGAGACCGCAGCTGCCTACGAGCAGTACTTC	CASSPTLETAAAYEQYF
NA	17	TRBV6-5	NA	TRBJ1-1	TGTGCCAGCAGTTACTCATACAGGGCGCGACGGGGCACTGAAGCTTTCTTT	CASSYSYRARRGTEAFF
few	15	TRBV7-9	NA	TRBJ2-3	TGTGCCAGCAGTGCCGCAGAGACTAGCACAGATACGCAGTATTTT	CASSAAETSTDTQYF
few	14	TRBV28	NA	TRBJ2-7	TGTGCCAGCAGTTTAAAGCGGGTGCCCTACGAGCAGTACTTC	CASSLKRVPYEQYF